Following are 22 T cell receptor beta chains from one sample sequenced in a study of control samples from healthy donors and cancer patients. The protocol was immunoSEQ multiplex PCR, while the TCRdb copy is restricted to in-frame clones and leaves out a portion. The table includes just under 100,000 clones, more than 85% detected once. Sequenced material: blood. The receptors derive from a man aged 18 to 30 in good health.

This chain uses TRBV27 with TRBJ1-5; a possible D gene is TRBD1 (6 bases). This CDR3 region has 12 residues. Trimming shortened V by 10 bases and J by 6 bases, and 13 bases separated the two germline ends. Germline V gene sequence: CDR1 MNHEY, CDR2 SMNVEV (reference sequence). CDR3 sequence: CATGGGSQPQHF. As DNA, the CDR3 is TGTGCCACCGGGGGGGGCAGTCAGCCCCAGCATTTT.

CDR3 DNA sequence: TGTGCCAGCAGCTTTGGTGAAGGGGGCTACACTGAAGCTTTCTTT. This gives the protein CASSFGEGGYTEAFF. The V call is TRBV7-9, the J call TRBJ1-1; 7 bases map to TRBD1. CDR3 length: 15 amino acids. Germline CDR1 and CDR2: SEHNR and FQNEAQ (reference sequence). After removal of 3 bases from V and 3 bases from J, the junction contained 7 bases not matched to a gene.

The chain recombines TRBV23-1 with TRBJ2-2; D might be TRBD1 (6 bases). TRBV23-1 is reported as an ORF; its role is uncertain. CDR3 length equals 20 residues. V was shortened by 3 bases and J by 3 bases, with 26 bases between the two germline ends. The CDR3: CASSHPTSWYRAIDTGELFF. In nucleotides, the CDR3 is TGCGCCAGCAGTCACCCCACGAGCTGGTACAGGGCAATCGACACCGGGGAGCTGTTTTTT.

The chain is built from TRBV11-2 and TRBJ1-4; D uncertain. Trimming took off 1 base at V and 3 bases at J, with 9 bases between the two ends. Germline V gene sequence: CDR1 SGHAT, CDR2 FQNNGV. This CDR3 is 15 amino acids long. Here the CDR3 reads CASSLARAPNEKLFF. For the CDR3, the DNA is TGTGCCAGCAGCTTAGCGAGGGCTCCTAATGAAAAACTGTTTTTT.

The chain couples TRBV27 to TRBJ2-7, with 10 bases aligning to TRBD1. The germline gives CDR1 MNHEY, CDR2 SMNVEV (reference sequence). Trimming cost V 2 bases and J 1 base; bases outside gene matches: 2. The CDR3 length is 15 residues. The CDR3 loop reads CASSLPGQGSYEQYF. The DNA for the CDR3 is TGTGCCAGCAGTTTACCGGGACAGGGGTCCTACGAGCAGTACTTC.

The chain uses TRBV7-6 and TRBJ2-7; perhaps D is TRBD1 or TRBD2 (5 bases each). There are 16 residues in the CDR3. Germline V gene lookup returns CDR1 SGHVS and CDR2 FNYEAQ. V dropped 2 bases and J dropped 4 bases, with 18 bases sitting between them. The CDR3 region has the DNA TGTGCCAGCAGCTTATCGGGACGGAAGGCCTATTACGAGCAGTACTTC. It specifies CASSLSGRKAYYEQYF.

The J gene is TRBJ1-1, the V gene TRBV4-1, with 7 bases matching TRBD1. Germline V gene lookup returns CDR1 MGHRA and CDR2 YSYEKL. Trimming at V came to 1 base and at J to 0 bases, leaving 5 bases not matched to a gene. The CDR3 extends over 16 amino acids. The CDR3 DNA reads as TGCGCCAGCAGCCAAGGTACCGGGACAGTGAACACTGAAGCTTTCTTT. Its translation: CASSQGTGTVNTEAFF.

The chain carries TRBV3-1 (or the pseudogene TRBV3-2) and TRBJ1-4; D remains unclear. Germline lookup yields CDR1 LGHDT and CDR2 YNNKEL (reference sequence). V dropped 5 bases and J dropped 0 bases, with 10 bases sitting between them. This CDR3 has 15 amino acids. The CDR3, as DNA: TGTGCCAGCAGCTATCCGACTGCAACTAATGAAAAACTGTTTTTT. Translated: CASSYPTATNEKLFF.

The chain uses TRBV5-6 and TRBJ1-4; D perhaps matches TRBD1 (5 bases). Germline V gene sequence: CDR1 SGHDT, CDR2 YYEEEE. Trimming stripped 4 bases from V and 5 bases from J, with 21 bases between. The CDR3 is 17 amino acids. The CDR3 bases are TGTGCCAGCAGCCACACCATCAGACAGATCCTCAATGAAAAACTGTTTTTT. It specifies CASSHTIRQILNEKLFF.

The table lists this clone with a count of one. The chain carries TRBV2 and TRBJ2-1; perhaps TRBD2 as D (5 bases). Trimming removed 6 bases at V and 5 bases at J, with 14 bases between. The CDR3 extends over 14 amino acids. Germline CDR1 is SNHLY and CDR2 is FYNNEI. The CDR3 protein is CASSRLPGDNEQFF. The DNA for the CDR3 is TGTGCCAGCAGCCGACTACCCGGGGACAATGAGCAGTTCTTC.

The rearrangement uses TRBV29-1 and TRBJ1-1, with D tentatively TRBD1 (5 bases). Per the germline V gene, CDR1 is SQVTM and CDR2 is ANQGSEA. The CDR3 is 14 amino acids. The V end lost 2 bases, the J end lost 1 base, and 11 bases lay between the germline ends. For the CDR3, the DNA is TGCAGCGTTGAACGGGAAACAGGGAACACTGAAGCTTTCTTT. This codes for CSVERETGNTEAFF.

The table lists this clone with a few counts. J is TRBJ2-1 and V is TRBV7-2; D is uncertain. CDR3 size: 13 residues. Germline V gives CDR1 SGHTA, CDR2 FQGNSA. Trimming took 2 bases from V and 5 from J, leaving 7 bases between them. CDR3 region: CASSLITHNEQFF. In nucleotides, the CDR3 is TGTGCCAGCAGCTTAATAACGCACAATGAGCAGTTCTTC.

The CDR3 DNA is TGTGCCAGCAGCCTAGGACAGGGTGAAAAACTGTTTTTT. It specifies CASSLGQGEKLFF. The chain carries TRBV11-2 and TRBJ1-4; 8 bases agree with TRBD1. Germline CDR1 SGHAT, CDR2 FQNNGV. Trimming took 5 bases from V and 7 from J; bases not matched to a gene: 3. The CDR3 is 13 amino acids. The whole variable domain, filled in from reference TRBV11-2 and TRBJ1-4, reads EAGVAQSPRYKIIEKRQSVAFWCNPISGHATLYWYQQILGQGPKLLIQFQNNGVVDDSQLPKDRFSAERLKGVDSTLKIQPAKLEDSAVYLCASSLGQGEKLFFGSGTQLSVL.

The sample holds a few counts of this clone. The chain uses TRBV5-1 and TRBJ1-6; no reliable D call. CDR1 and CDR2 (germline): SGHRS, YFSETQ. The CDR3 consists of 12 residues. V lost 0 bases to trimming and J lost 11 bases, with 6 bases between them. The CDR3 sequence is CASSLGSPPLHF. CDR3 DNA sequence: TGCGCCAGCAGCTTGGGCTCGCCACCCCTCCACTTT. Combining the CDR3 with reference TRBV5-1 and TRBJ1-6 gives the whole variable domain KAGVTQTPRYLIKTRGQQVTLSCSPISGHRSVSWYQQTPGQGLQFLFEYFSETQRNKGNFPGRFSGRQFSNSRSEMNVSTLELGDSALYLCASSLGSPPLHFGNGTRLTVT.

The chain employs TRBV5-6 and TRBJ2-1, with D hard to call. Germline V gene data show CDR1 as SGHDT and CDR2 as YYEEEE. Trimming pared 0 bases from V and 5 bases from J, leaving 9 bases between. The CDR3 sequence is 14 residues long. CDR3 sequence reads: CASSLAPRDNEQFF. Here the CDR3 DNA reads TGTGCCAGCAGCTTGGCCCCCCGGGACAATGAGCAGTTCTTC.

This chain joins TRBV19 and TRBJ1-5; no clear D gene. CDR3 length: 16 residues. Between the trimmed V and J ends, which lost 1 base and 5 bases, there was a span of 15 bases. Germline assignment: CDR1 LNHDA and CDR2 SQIVND (reference sequence). CDR3 in amino acids: CASSIAWGYSDQPQHF. CDR3 coding DNA: TGTGCCAGTAGTATAGCATGGGGATACTCAGATCAGCCCCAGCATTTT. Using reference TRBV19 and TRBJ1-5 for the parts outside the CDR3, the full variable domain is DGGITQSPKYLFRKEGQNVTLSCEQNLNHDAMYWYRQDPGQGLRLIYYSQIVNDFQKGDIAEGYSVSREKKESFPLTVTSAQKNPTAFYLCASSIAWGYSDQPQHFGDGTRLSIL.

The V and J genes are TRBV4-1 and TRBJ2-3; TRBD1 or TRBD2 may be the D gene (5 bases each). The germline V gene encodes CDR1 MGHRA and CDR2 YSYEKL. This CDR3 has 16 amino acids. The V end lost 0 bases, the J end lost 1 base, and 11 bases lay between the germline ends. CDR3 DNA: TGCGCCAGCAGCCAAGAGAGGGGAATGGGCACAGATACGCAGTATTTT. Its translation is CASSQERGMGTDTQYF.

The rearrangement uses TRBV10-3 and TRBJ1-1, with D perhaps matching TRBD1 (5 bases). The germline V gene encodes CDR1 ENHRY and CDR2 SYGVKD. The CDR3 length is 13 residues. V shed 7 bases and J shed 1 base, with 10 bases lying between them. This CDR3 reads CAINTGRNTEAFF. The CDR3 nucleotides are TGTGCCATCAACACAGGACGGAACACTGAAGCTTTCTTT.

The chain recombines TRBV6-6 with TRBJ2-1; D gene uncertain. The CDR3 contains 13 residues. Germline V lookup: CDR1 MNHNY, CDR2 SVGAGI (reference sequence). The V gene lost 6 bases and the J gene lost 1 base, with 7 bases spanning the gap. CDR3 protein: CASRIGSYNEQFF. Written as DNA, the CDR3 is TGTGCCAGCAGAATTGGTTCCTACAATGAGCAGTTCTTC.

This chain links TRBV30 with TRBJ2-5, with 7 positions matching TRBD1. This CDR3 is built from 20 residues. V lost 3 bases, J lost 5 bases, and 27 bases stayed unmatched. Germline loops: CDR1 GTSNPN, CDR2 SVGIG (reference sequence). CDR3 sequence: CAWSAEAYQHETGSWETQYF. DNA of the CDR3: TGTGCCTGGAGCGCGGAAGCCTACCAACATGAGACAGGGTCCTGGGAGACCCAGTACTTC.

The chain carries TRBV3-1 (or the pseudogene TRBV3-2) and TRBJ1-2; 9 positions match TRBD1. The CDR3 has 15 residues. Germline V gene data show CDR1 as LGHDT and CDR2 as YNNKEL (reference sequence). V lost 4 bases to trimming and J lost 8 bases; unmatched junction nucleotides: 11. The CDR3: CASSPYQGQGGGYTF. The DNA of the CDR3 is TGTGCCAGCAGCCCTTACCAGGGACAGGGAGGAGGCTACACCTTC.

The rearrangement uses TRBV19 and TRBJ1-5; 8 bases fit TRBD1. The CDR3 consists of 15 residues. Trimming cost V 5 bases and J 3 bases; bases outside gene matches: 6. Per germline, CDR1 LNHDA and CDR2 SQIVND (reference sequence). The CDR3 protein is CASSRTGRNNQPQHF. In DNA, the CDR3 is TGTGCCAGTAGTCGGACAGGGAGGAACAATCAGCCCCAGCATTTT.